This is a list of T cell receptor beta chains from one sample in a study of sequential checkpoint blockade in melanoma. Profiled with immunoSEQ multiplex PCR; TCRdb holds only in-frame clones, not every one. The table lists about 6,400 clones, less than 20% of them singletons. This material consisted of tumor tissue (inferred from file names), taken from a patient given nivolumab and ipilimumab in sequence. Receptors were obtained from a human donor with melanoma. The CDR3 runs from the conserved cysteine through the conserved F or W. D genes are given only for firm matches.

CDR3 protein: CASSIDLASRPELFF
J gene: TRBJ2-2
D gene: NA
V gene: TRBV19

CDR3 protein: CASTQGASRRRETQYF
J gene: TRBJ2-5
D gene: TRBD1
V gene: TRBV12-5

CDR3 protein: CASSKRTPGRMNTEAFF
J gene: TRBJ1-1
D gene: NA
V gene: TRBV11-3

CDR3 protein: CASRDRTSGRGTQYF
J gene: TRBJ2-5
D gene: TRBD2
V gene: TRBV11-3

CDR3 protein: CASSPSGTPGAFF
J gene: TRBJ1-1
D gene: NA
V gene: TRBV14

CDR3 protein: CASSLGSGNTIYF
J gene: TRBJ1-3
D gene: NA
V gene: TRBV6-8

CDR3 protein: CASSPGGLSGYTF
J gene: TRBJ1-2
D gene: NA
V gene: TRBV18

CDR3 protein: CASSYGWETGELFF
J gene: TRBJ2-2
D gene: NA
V gene: TRBV6-8

CDR3 protein: CATSRDLGTYEQYF
J gene: TRBJ2-7
D gene: NA
V gene: TRBV15

CDR3 protein: CASSQTGQENEKLFF
J gene: TRBJ1-4
D gene: TRBD1
V gene: TRBV4-1

CDR3 protein: CASSPLGNEQYF
J gene: TRBJ2-7
D gene: NA
V gene: TRBV6-8

CDR3 protein: CASSEAARANYGYTF
J gene: TRBJ1-2
D gene: NA
V gene: TRBV6-1

CDR3 protein: CASSIGQQNYGYTF
J gene: TRBJ1-2
D gene: NA
V gene: TRBV19

CDR3 protein: CASRNRERDSLNQPQHF
J gene: TRBJ1-5
D gene: NA
V gene: TRBV7-6

CDR3 protein: CASSLGHHGYTF
J gene: TRBJ1-2
D gene: NA
V gene: TRBV28